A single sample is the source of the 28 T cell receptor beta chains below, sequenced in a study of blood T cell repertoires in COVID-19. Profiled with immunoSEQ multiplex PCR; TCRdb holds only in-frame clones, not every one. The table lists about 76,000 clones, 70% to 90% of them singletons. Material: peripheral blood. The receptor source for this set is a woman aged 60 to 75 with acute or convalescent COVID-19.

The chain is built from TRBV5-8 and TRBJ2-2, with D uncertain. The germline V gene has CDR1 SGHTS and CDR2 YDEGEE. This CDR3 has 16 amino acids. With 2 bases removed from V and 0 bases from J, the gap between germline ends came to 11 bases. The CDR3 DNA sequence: TGTGCCAGCAGCTTTCCCCTTCGTTCGAACACCGGGGAGCTGTTTTTT. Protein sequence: CASSFPLRSNTGELFF.

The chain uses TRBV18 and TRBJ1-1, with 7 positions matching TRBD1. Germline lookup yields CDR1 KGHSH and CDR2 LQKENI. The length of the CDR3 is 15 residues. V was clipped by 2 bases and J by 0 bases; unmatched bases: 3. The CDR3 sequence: CASSPGQVMNTEAFF. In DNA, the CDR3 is TGTGCCAGCTCACCAGGACAGGTCATGAACACTGAAGCTTTCTTT.

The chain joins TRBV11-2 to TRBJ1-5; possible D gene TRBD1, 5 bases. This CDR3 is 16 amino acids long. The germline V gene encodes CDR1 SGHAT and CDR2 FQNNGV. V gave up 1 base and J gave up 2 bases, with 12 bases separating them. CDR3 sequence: CASSLVGGTGNQPQHF. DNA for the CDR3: TGTGCCAGCAGCTTAGTTGGCGGGACGGGCAATCAGCCCCAGCATTTT.

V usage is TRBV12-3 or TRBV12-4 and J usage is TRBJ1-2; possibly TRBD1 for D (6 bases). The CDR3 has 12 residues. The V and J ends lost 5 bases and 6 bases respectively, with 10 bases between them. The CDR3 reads CASSRGKNGYTF. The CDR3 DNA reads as TGTGCCAGCAGTAGGGGGAAGAATGGCTACACCTTC.

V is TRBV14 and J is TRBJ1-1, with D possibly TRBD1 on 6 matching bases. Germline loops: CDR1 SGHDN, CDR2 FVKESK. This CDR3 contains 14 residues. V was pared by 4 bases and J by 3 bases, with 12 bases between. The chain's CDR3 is CASSPGVGDTEAFF. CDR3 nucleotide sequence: TGTGCCAGCAGCCCAGGGGTGGGGGACACTGAAGCTTTCTTT.

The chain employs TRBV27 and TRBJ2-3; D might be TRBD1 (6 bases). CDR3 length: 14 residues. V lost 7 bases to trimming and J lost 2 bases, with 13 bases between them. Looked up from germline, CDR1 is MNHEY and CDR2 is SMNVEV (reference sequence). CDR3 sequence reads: CASKRTVDTDTQYF. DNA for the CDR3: TGTGCCAGCAAGCGGACAGTAGACACAGATACGCAGTATTTT.

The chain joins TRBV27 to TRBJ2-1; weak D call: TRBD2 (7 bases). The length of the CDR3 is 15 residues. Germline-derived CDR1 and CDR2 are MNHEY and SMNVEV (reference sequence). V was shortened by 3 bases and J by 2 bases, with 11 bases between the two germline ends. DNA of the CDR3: TGTGCCAGCAGTTTGCGGGGGCCGGCCTACAATGAGCAGTTCTTC. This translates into CASSLRGPAYNEQFF.

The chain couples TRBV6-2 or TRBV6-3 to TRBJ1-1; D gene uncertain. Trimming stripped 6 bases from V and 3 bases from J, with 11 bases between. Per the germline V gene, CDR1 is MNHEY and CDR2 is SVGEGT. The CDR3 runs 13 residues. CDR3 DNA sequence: TGTGCCAGCAGCAGCAGGTGGGACACTGAAGCTTTCTTT. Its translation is CASSSRWDTEAFF.

CDR3 sequence (DNA): TGCAGTGCTAGTCCCCGGACAGGTTTCCAAGAGACCCAGTACTTC. Translation gives CSASPRTGFQETQYF. V usage is TRBV20-1 and J usage is TRBJ2-5, with 7 positions matching TRBD1. Germline V lookup: CDR1 DFQATT, CDR2 SNEGSKA (reference sequence). CDR3 length: 15 residues. Germline trimming cut 3 bases from V and 1 base from J; bases unmatched to any gene: 8.

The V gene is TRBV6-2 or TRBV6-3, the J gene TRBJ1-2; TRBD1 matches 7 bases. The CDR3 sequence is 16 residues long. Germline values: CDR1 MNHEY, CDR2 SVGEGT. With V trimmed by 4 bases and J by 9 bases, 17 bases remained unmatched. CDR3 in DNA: TGTGCCAGCAGTTCGCGGATTGGGACAGACTTGGGTAGCTACACCTTC. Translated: CASSSRIGTDLGSYTF.

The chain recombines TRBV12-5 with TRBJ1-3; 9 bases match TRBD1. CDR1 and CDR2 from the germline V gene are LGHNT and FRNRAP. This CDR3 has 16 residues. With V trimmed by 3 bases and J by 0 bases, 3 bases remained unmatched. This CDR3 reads CASGLGQGSSGNTIYF. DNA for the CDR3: TGTGCTAGTGGTTTAGGACAGGGGAGCTCTGGAAACACCATATATTTT.

As DNA, the CDR3 is TGTGCCAGCAGTTACTCTAACTATGGCTACACCTTC. Encoded protein: CASSYSNYGYTF. The chain is built from TRBV12-3 or TRBV12-4 and TRBJ1-2; D remains ambiguous. CDR3 length: 12 amino acids. V lost 4 bases, J lost 0 bases, and 3 bases lay in between.

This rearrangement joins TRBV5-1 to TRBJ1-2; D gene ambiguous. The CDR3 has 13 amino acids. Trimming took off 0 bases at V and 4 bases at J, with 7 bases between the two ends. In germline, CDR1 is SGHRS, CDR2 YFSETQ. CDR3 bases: TGCGCCAGCAGCTTGGGGAGTTCCTATGGCTACACCTTC. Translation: CASSLGSSYGYTF.

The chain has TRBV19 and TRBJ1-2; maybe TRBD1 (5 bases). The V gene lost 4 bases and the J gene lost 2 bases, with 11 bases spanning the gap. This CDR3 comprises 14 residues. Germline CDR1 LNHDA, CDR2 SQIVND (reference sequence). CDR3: CASSSGTGNYGYTF. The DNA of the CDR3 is TGTGCCAGTAGTAGCGGGACGGGGAACTATGGCTACACCTTC.

The CDR3 sequence is CASSWTGASTDTQYF. The CDR3 bases are TGCGCCAGCAGTTGGACAGGGGCTAGCACAGATACGCAGTATTTT. The J gene is TRBJ2-3, the V gene TRBV5-1; 9 bases match TRBD1. CDR3 length: 15 amino acids. V lost 5 bases to trimming and J lost 0 bases; unmatched junction nucleotides: 4. CDR1 is SGHRS, CDR2 YFSETQ, per germline.

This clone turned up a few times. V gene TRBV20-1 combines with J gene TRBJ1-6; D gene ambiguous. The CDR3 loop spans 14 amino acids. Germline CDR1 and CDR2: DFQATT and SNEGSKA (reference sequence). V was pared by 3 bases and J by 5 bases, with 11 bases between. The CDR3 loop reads CSASLTVDNSPLHF. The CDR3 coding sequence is TGCAGTGCTAGTCTAACAGTTGATAATTCACCCCTCCACTTT.

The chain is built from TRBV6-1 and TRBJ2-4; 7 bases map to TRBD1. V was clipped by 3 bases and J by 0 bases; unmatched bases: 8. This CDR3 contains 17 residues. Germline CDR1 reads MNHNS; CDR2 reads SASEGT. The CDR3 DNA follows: TGTGCCAGCAGTGAGGCACTCGGACAGGAAGCCAAAAACATTCAGTACTTC. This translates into CASSEALGQEAKNIQYF.

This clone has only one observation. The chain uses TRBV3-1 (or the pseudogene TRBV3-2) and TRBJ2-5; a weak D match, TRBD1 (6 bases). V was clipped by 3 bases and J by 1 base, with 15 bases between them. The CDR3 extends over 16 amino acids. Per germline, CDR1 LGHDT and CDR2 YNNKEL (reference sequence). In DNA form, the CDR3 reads TGTGCCAGCAGCCACAAAACACAGGGCGGCCAAGAGACCCAGTACTTC. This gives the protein CASSHKTQGGQETQYF.

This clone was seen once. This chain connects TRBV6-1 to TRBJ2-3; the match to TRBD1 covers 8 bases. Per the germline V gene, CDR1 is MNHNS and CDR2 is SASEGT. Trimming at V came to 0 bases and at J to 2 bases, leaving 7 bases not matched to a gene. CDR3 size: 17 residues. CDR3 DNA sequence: TGTGCCAGCAGTGAAGCTGGCAGGGGGCCCCCCACAGATACGCAGTATTTT. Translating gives CASSEAGRGPPTDTQYF.

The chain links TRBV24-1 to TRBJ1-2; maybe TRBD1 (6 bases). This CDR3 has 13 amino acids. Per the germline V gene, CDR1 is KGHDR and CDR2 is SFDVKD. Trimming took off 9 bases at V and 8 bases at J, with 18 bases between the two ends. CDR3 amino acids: CATSTGTLEGYTF. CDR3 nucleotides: TGTGCCACCTCAACCGGGACATTGGAGGGCTACACCTTC.

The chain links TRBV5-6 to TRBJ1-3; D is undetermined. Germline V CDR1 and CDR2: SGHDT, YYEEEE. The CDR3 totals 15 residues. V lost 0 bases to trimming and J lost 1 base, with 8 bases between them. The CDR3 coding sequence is TGTGCCAGCAGCTTGGGGAGAATTTCTGGAAACACCATATATTTT. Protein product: CASSLGRISGNTIYF.

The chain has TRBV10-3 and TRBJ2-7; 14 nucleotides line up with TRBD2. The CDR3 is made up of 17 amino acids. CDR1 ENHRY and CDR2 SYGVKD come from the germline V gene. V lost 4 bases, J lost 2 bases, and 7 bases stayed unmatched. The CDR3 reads CAISVRTSGGLAYEQYF. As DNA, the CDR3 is TGTGCCATCAGTGTGCGGACTAGCGGGGGGCTAGCCTACGAGCAGTACTTC.

CDR3 sequence: CASSLVKRMQGLSYNEQFF. DNA of the CDR3: TGTGCCAGCAGCTTGGTCAAAAGGATGCAGGGGCTCTCCTACAATGAGCAGTTCTTC. The chain links TRBV5-6 to TRBJ2-1; weak D call: TRBD1 (6 bases). Per germline, CDR1 SGHDT and CDR2 YYEEEE. Trimming shortened V by 0 bases and J by 0 bases, and 19 bases separated the two germline ends. There are 19 residues in the CDR3.

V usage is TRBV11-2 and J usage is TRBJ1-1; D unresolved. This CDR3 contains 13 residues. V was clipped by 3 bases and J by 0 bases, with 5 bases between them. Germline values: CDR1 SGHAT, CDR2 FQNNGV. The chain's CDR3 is CASSFEMNTEAFF. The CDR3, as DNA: TGTGCCAGCAGCTTTGAGATGAACACTGAAGCTTTCTTT.

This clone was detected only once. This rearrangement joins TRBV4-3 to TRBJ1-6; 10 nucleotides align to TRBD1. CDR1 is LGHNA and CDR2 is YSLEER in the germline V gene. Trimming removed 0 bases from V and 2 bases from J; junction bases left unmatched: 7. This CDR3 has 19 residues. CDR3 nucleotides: TGCGCCAGCAGCCAAGATCCACCTGGACAGGGGGCCTATAATTCACCCCTCCACTTT. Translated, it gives CASSQDPPGQGAYNSPLHF.

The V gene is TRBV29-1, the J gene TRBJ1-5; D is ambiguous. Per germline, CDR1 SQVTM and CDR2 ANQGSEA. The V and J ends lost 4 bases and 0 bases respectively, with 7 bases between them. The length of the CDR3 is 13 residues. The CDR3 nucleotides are TGCAGCGTTGGACATAATAGCAATCAGCCCCAGCATTTT. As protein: CSVGHNSNQPQHF.

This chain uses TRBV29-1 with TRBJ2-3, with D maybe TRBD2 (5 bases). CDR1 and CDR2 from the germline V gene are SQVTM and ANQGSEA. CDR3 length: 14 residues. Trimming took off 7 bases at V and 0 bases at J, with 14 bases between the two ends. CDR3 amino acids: CSAPTRGSTDTQYF. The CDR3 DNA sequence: TGCAGCGCTCCGACACGGGGTAGCACAGATACGCAGTATTTT.

The CDR3 sequence is CASSVGLADTDTQYF. As DNA, the CDR3 is TGTGCCAGCAGCGTAGGACTAGCGGACACAGATACGCAGTATTTT. The chain is built from TRBV9 and TRBJ2-3; TRBD2 aligns across 9 bases. The CDR3 extends over 15 amino acids. The V gene end was trimmed by 0 bases and the J gene end by 2 bases; junction bases not matched to a gene: 1. Germline V CDR1 and CDR2: SGDLS, YYNGEE. The variable domain in full, with the rest retrieved from reference TRBV9 and TRBJ2-3, is DSGVTQTPKHLITATGQRVTLRCSPRSGDLSVYWYQQSLDQGLQFLIQYYNGEERAKGNILERFSAQQFPDLHSELNLSSLELGDSALYFCASSVGLADTDTQYFGPGTRLTVL.